Included here is one T cell receptor beta chain sequence, with context. Treatment of the sample: some 19 received Ad26.COV2.S at low or high dose, single or two shots; roughly five received placebo; per-sample allocation not given. Sampling happened 63 days after the first vaccine or placebo injection. Vaccination employed an Ad26 vector expressing the Wuhan-strain SARS-CoV-2 spike. Germline values: CDR1 SEHNR, CDR2 FQNEAQ (reference sequence). The junction had 9 bases not matched to a gene; V was cut back by 3 bases and J by 6 bases. The CDR3 spans 15 residues. The record originates from a study of Ad26.COV2.S vaccination and SARS-CoV-2 variants. Assay: immunoSEQ multiplex PCR; the TCRdb copy retains only in-frame clones and omits some. In the table there are some 340,000 clones, 85% of which are singletons.

This TCR came from a person between 18 and 60 years old who received the Ad26.COV2.S COVID-19 vaccine or a placebo. V is TRBV7-9 and J is TRBJ2-3; 7 bases are shared with TRBD1. Sequenced material: peripheral blood, taken in a trial of Ad26.COV2.S vaccine versus placebo. The CDR3 sequence is CASSFLTGVMDTQYF. The CDR3 DNA reads as TGTGCCAGCAGCTTTCTAACAGGGGTCATGGATACGCAGTATTTT.